Each of the 23 T cell receptor beta chains below was sequenced from the same sample in a study of regulatory T cells in long-lasting Graves disease. Time point: newly diagnosed GD, antithyroid drugs for less than 3 months. PBMC RNA served as the TCR library source. With iRepertoire HTBI primers and Arm-PCR of CDR3 regions, TCR beta libraries were built. TCRdb called the multiplex PCR reads again in MiXCR, with one record for every CDR3 protein. Of 350,000 to 550,000 distinct CDR3 sequences detected, 12% to 15% appear once; the ten largest clones hold around a sixth. The sample was also reused in another study, on T cells in Graves' hyperthyroidism and ophthalmopathy.

The material sequenced was peripheral blood mononuclear cells (PBMCs), taken at new diagnosis, from a patient treated with antithyroid drugs. These receptors were collected from a woman aged 45-65 years with Graves disease.

Notes on this clonotype: A much larger clone lies a single base off, so this may be a read error. V usage is TRBV5-5 and J usage is TRBJ2-5; D may be TRBD2 (5 bases). This CDR3 spans 13 amino acids. CDR1 and CDR2 (germline): SGHKS, YYEKEE (reference sequence). The CDR3 DNA is TGTGCCAGCGGCTTCGCGGGCCAAGAGACCCAGTACTTC. Translated: CASGFAGQETQYF.

This clonotype was detected ten times or more. The chain uses TRBV6-5 and TRBJ2-5; 9 bases fit TRBD1. Looked up from germline, CDR1 is MNHEY and CDR2 is SVGAGI. V shed 0 bases and J 4 bases; nucleotides not matched to a gene: 12. This CDR3 is 18 amino acids long. The CDR3 is CASSYSTLRDRVLETQYF. In nucleotides, the CDR3 is TGTGCCAGCAGTTACTCGACCTTAAGGGACAGGGTTTTAGAGACCCAGTACTTC.

This clonotype was picked up one time. A much larger clone is a single base away; this may be a read error. J is TRBJ2-1 and V is TRBV28; 7 positions agree with TRBD1. Germline V gives CDR1 MDHEN, CDR2 SYDVKM. CDR3 size: 14 residues. CDR3 region: CVSSLFDRANEQFF. In DNA, the CDR3 is TGTGTCAGCAGTTTATTTGACAGGGCGAATGAGCAGTTCTTC.

This clonotype appeared a few times. The chain combines TRBV27 with TRBJ2-5; D not resolved. Trimming cost V 3 bases and J 1 base, with 6 bases left between them. The CDR3 extends over 13 amino acids. CDR1 is MNHEY and CDR2 is SMNVEV in the germline V gene (reference sequence). This chain's CDR3 is CASSFNRQETQYF. CDR3 nucleotide sequence: TGTGCCAGCAGTTTTAATCGCCAAGAGACCCAGTACTTC.

This clonotype was seen a few times. Given a much more abundant clone one base away, this may be a read error. The CDR3 sequence: CSARRRGSHEQYF. CDR3 coding DNA: TGCAGTGCTAGGCGCAGGGGAAGCCACGAGCAGTACTTC. The chain uses TRBV20-1 and TRBJ2-7; D might be TRBD1 (6 bases). Trimming removed 3 bases at V and 5 bases at J, with 14 bases between. The germline CDR1 and CDR2 sequences are DFQATT and SNEGSKA (reference sequence). CDR3 length: 13 residues.

This clonotype was seen repeatedly, ten times or more. This chain connects TRBV18 to TRBJ2-5; D is possibly TRBD1 or TRBD2 (6 bases each). V lost 0 bases and J lost 5, with 16 bases in between. This CDR3 spans 16 amino acids. Germline V lookup: CDR1 KGHSH, CDR2 LQKENI. CDR3 in DNA: TGTGCCAGCTCACCACCGGTCGGGACACGGGGGGAGACCCAGTACTTC. It translates to CASSPPVGTRGETQYF.

Only a few counts were recorded for this clonotype. This chain uses TRBV6-1 with TRBJ1-5; D is undetermined. Trimming removed 1 base from V and 2 bases from J, with 9 bases in between. CDR1 and CDR2 (germline): MNHNS, SASEGT. The CDR3 covers 15 residues. In nucleotides, the CDR3 is TGTGCCAGCAGTGAAGAGAGGCTAGGCAATCAGCCCCAGCATTTT. Translated: CASSEERLGNQPQHF.

This clonotype was counted ten times or more. This chain uses TRBV27 with TRBJ2-1; 8 bases map to TRBD2. The germline gives CDR1 MNHEY, CDR2 SMNVEV (reference sequence). This CDR3 is built from 16 residues. J was trimmed by 0 bases and V by 4 bases; bases with no gene match: 5. CDR3 nucleotides: TGTGCCAGCAGTTCGCCACTAGCGGCCTCCTACAATGAGCAGTTCTTC. The encoded protein is CASSSPLAASYNEQFF.

The genes are TRBV3-1 and TRBJ2-5, with D possibly TRBD2 on 6 matching bases. Germline assignment: CDR1 LGHDT and CDR2 YNNKEL (reference sequence). The CDR3 is made up of 17 amino acids. V gave up 0 bases and J gave up 4 bases, with 18 bases separating them. CDR3 region: CASSQELKNRRGETQYF. CDR3 in DNA: TGTGCCAGCAGCCAAGAGTTGAAGAACAGGCGGGGAGAGACCCAGTACTTC.

This clonotype was recorded once. The rearrangement uses TRBV20-1 and TRBJ2-3, with 10 positions matching TRBD2. The CDR3 consists of 16 residues. V trimming: 0 bases; J trimming: 6 bases; junction bases outside the gene matches: 9. Germline V gives CDR1 DFQATT, CDR2 SNEGSKA (reference sequence). CDR3 nucleotide sequence: TGCAGTGCTAGAGATGCGAGCGGGAGGGCCGGGGATACGCAGTATTTT. As protein: CSARDASGRAGDTQYF.

In DNA form, the CDR3 reads TGTGCCAGCAGCCAAGGCGCCGGGACAGGGTACAACGAGCAGTACTTC. Amino acids: CASSQGAGTGYNEQYF. The rearrangement uses TRBV3-1 and TRBJ2-7; 9 bases map to TRBD1. From germline, CDR1 is LGHDT and CDR2 YNNKEL (reference sequence). V was clipped by 1 base and J by 5 bases; unmatched bases: 9. There are 16 residues in the CDR3.

The chain carries TRBV20-1 and TRBJ1-1, with D possibly TRBD1 on 5 matching bases. The ends were cut back, 6 bases at V and 5 bases at J, with 19 bases in the middle. The CDR3 totals 14 residues. Germline-derived CDR1 and CDR2 are DFQATT and SNEGSKA (reference sequence). CDR3: CSAPNSGRDTEAFF. The DNA for the CDR3 is TGCAGTGCCCCTAATTCGGGACGGGATACTGAAGCTTTCTTT.

Ten or more counts support this clonotype. The chain carries TRBV28 and TRBJ1-5, with TRBD1 matching over 8 bases. Germline V CDR1 and CDR2: MDHEN, SYDVKM. V was pared by 6 bases and J by 4 bases, with 14 bases of the junction left unmatched. The CDR3 contains 17 residues. CDR3 loop: CASRISVLRGQNQPQHF. CDR3 in DNA: TGTGCCAGCAGAATCAGCGTACTCAGGGGGCAAAATCAGCCCCAGCATTTT.

This clonotype was detected many times. The genes are TRBV11-2 and TRBJ2-3; D not resolved. The CDR3 covers 12 residues. Germline CDR1 SGHAT, CDR2 FQNNGV. Trimming pared 2 bases from V and 5 bases from J, leaving 5 bases between. The CDR3 sequence is CASSLLRDTQYF. CDR3 DNA sequence: TGTGCCAGCAGCTTATTGAGAGATACGCAGTATTTT.

This clonotype appeared a few times. The chain has TRBV12-5 and TRBJ2-1; tentatively, D is TRBD2 (6 bases). This CDR3 spans 16 amino acids. V was shortened by 0 bases and J by 0 bases, with 9 bases between the two germline ends. The germline V gene encodes CDR1 LGHNT and CDR2 FRNRAP. Here the CDR3 DNA reads TGTGCTAGTGGTTTGGTACGTAGCGGCTCCTACAATGAGCAGTTCTTC. Translating gives CASGLVRSGSYNEQFF.

This clonotype has a count of ten or more. This chain links TRBV6-1 with TRBJ2-5; perhaps TRBD2 as D (5 bases). Germline V lookup: CDR1 MNHNS, CDR2 SASEGT. This CDR3 is 11 amino acids long. The ends were cut back, 4 bases at V and 7 bases at J, with 7 bases in the middle. CDR3 sequence: CASSGGRTQYF. DNA for the CDR3: TGTGCCAGCAGTGGAGGGAGGACCCAGTACTTC.

This clonotype has ten or more counts. The gene calls are TRBV28 and TRBJ2-7; weak D call: TRBD2 (6 bases). The CDR3 extends over 15 amino acids. Germline CDR1 reads MDHEN; CDR2 reads SYDVKM. Deletions cut 7 bases from V and 1 base from J, with 17 bases between. CDR3 coding DNA: TGTGCCAGCACCGCCCCAGTGGCGGGATCCTACGAGCAGTACTTC. Its translation: CASTAPVAGSYEQYF.

The sample holds a few counts of this clonotype. The chain links TRBV30 to TRBJ2-3; perhaps TRBD1 as D (6 bases). Trimming took off 4 bases at V and 3 bases at J, with 14 bases between the two ends. CDR3 length: 14 amino acids. Per the germline V gene, CDR1 is GTSNPN and CDR2 is SVGIG (reference sequence). CDR3 protein: CAWKDSRGTDTQYF. In DNA, the CDR3 is TGTGCCTGGAAGGATAGCAGGGGAACAGATACGCAGTATTTT.

This sequence joins TRBV4-2 and TRBJ1-6; no clear D gene. Looked up from germline, CDR1 is LGHNA and CDR2 is YNFKEQ. This CDR3 has 17 amino acids. Between the trimmed V and J ends, which lost 1 base and 1 base, there was a span of 11 bases. CDR3 coding DNA: TGTGCCAGCAGCCAAGTCGGGGTGCATTCCTATAATTCACCCCTCCACTTT. Translating it yields CASSQVGVHSYNSPLHF.

Remarks on this clonotype: At one end the junction does not follow the germline gene, possibly because of a read error. This chain links TRBV3-1 with TRBJ2-2; D might be TRBD2 (5 bases). The length of the CDR3 is 15 residues. Per the germline V gene, CDR1 is LGHDT and CDR2 is YNNKEL (reference sequence). CDR3 DNA: TGTGCCAGCAGCCACACGGGAATCTCCACCGGGAAGCTGTTTTTT. Translating it yields CASSHTGISTGKLFF.

This clonotype was picked up a small number of times. For the CDR3, the DNA is TGTGCCTGGAGTGTAACGGGGACCTACACTGAAGCTTTCTTT. Encoded protein: CAWSVTGTYTEAFF. The chain is built from TRBV30 and TRBJ1-1, with D perhaps matching TRBD1 (5 bases). The CDR3 has 14 amino acids. The ends were cut back, 0 bases at V and 3 bases at J, with 11 bases in the middle. The germline V gene has CDR1 GTSNPN and CDR2 SVGIG (reference sequence).

This clonotype was counted a few times. V and J are TRBV11-2 and TRBJ1-4; TRBD1 might be the D (6 bases). Trimming shortened V by 5 bases and J by 8 bases, and 21 bases separated the two germline ends. CDR1 and CDR2 from the germline V gene are SGHAT and FQNNGV. The CDR3 has 16 amino acids. In DNA, the CDR3 is TGTGCCAGCAGCAGCCAAACAGGGTCGTCTTGGGAAAAACTGTTTTTT. This encodes CASSSQTGSSWEKLFF.

This clonotype was picked up many times. The chain has TRBV6-1 and TRBJ1-5; 8 nucleotides agree with TRBD1. From germline, CDR1 is MNHNS and CDR2 SASEGT. Unmatched junction bases numbered 5, after V lost 6 bases and J lost 1 base. The CDR3 is made up of 15 amino acids. CDR3 residues: CASRMDRASNQPQHF. In DNA, the CDR3 is TGTGCCAGCAGAATGGACAGGGCGAGCAATCAGCCCCAGCATTTT.